This T cell receptor beta chain was captured in a study of OX40 agonist ivuxolimab in advanced cancers. About the study: Three patients, one with hepatocellular carcinoma and two with cutaneous melanoma, responded partially.

About this clone itself: Its target is unknown.

Sequencing was performed with immunoSEQ multiplex PCR; in TCRdb, only in-frame clones are kept and a portion is missing. The sample contains over 55,000 clones, about 79% of which appear only once. Study conclusions and caveats: Researchers report that CD8+ T cells had, on average, more expanded clones than CD4+. CD4+ and CD8+ T cells in blood underwent clonal expansion by week 6 at 0.1 to 3.0 mg/kg.

The source of this sequence is an adult with an advanced solid tumor such as melanoma, head and neck, liver or kidney cancer. The specimen comprised CD4+ or CD8+ T cells sorted from blood, sampled in a trial of the OX40 agonist ivuxolimab.

CDR3 bases: TGTGCCAGCAGGCCGACTAGCGGGGGTATTTACGAGCAGTACTTC. Its protein is CASRPTSGGIYEQYF. The rearrangement links TRBV2 to TRBJ2-7; TRBD2 matches at 12 bases. The CDR3 covers 15 residues. V shed 6 bases and J 4 bases; nucleotides not matched to a gene: 7. Per the germline V gene, CDR1 is SNHLY and CDR2 is FYNNEI. Full variable domain (remainder filled in from reference TRBV2 and TRBJ2-7): EPEVTQTPSHQVTQMGQEVILRCVPISNHLYFYWYRQILGQKVEFLVSFYNNEISEKSEIFDDQFSVERPDGSNFTLKIRSTKLEDSAMYFCASRPTSGGIYEQYFGPGTRLTVT.